Shown below are 9 T cell receptor beta chains from a single sample sequenced in a study of blood T cell repertoires in COVID-19. Libraries were prepared by immunoSEQ multiplex PCR; TCRdb keeps only in-frame clonotypes and omits some of them. This table holds about 53,000 clones, more than 80% found once. Sequenced input: peripheral blood. The origin of the receptors is a man older than 75 with acute or convalescent COVID-19.

The chain combines TRBV6-6 with TRBJ2-2; a weak D match, TRBD1 (6 bases). In germline, CDR1 is MNHNY, CDR2 SVGAGI (reference sequence). The V end was cut by 5 bases, the J end by 7 bases, with 14 bases between. CDR3 length: 14 amino acids. Written as DNA, the CDR3 is TGTGCCAGCAGTCCCCAGGGGTGGGTCGGGGAGCTGTTTTTT. Encoded protein: CASSPQGWVGELFF.

The rearrangement links TRBV7-9 to TRBJ1-4; 10 bases fit TRBD1. Trimming at V came to 5 bases and at J to 4 bases, leaving 16 bases not matched to a gene. This CDR3 spans 19 amino acids. Germline V gives CDR1 SEHNR, CDR2 FQNEAQ (reference sequence). The CDR3 nucleotides read TGTGCCAGCAGCCAAGGACAGGGGGGCCCTATACGATATAATGAAAAACTGTTTTTT. Translated, it gives CASSQGQGGPIRYNEKLFF.

The rearrangement uses TRBV30 and TRBJ2-5; D ambiguous. Trimming pared 4 bases from V and 6 bases from J, leaving 9 bases between. The germline CDR1 and CDR2 sequences are GTSNPN and SVGIG (reference sequence). The CDR3 extends over 11 amino acids. CDR3 loop: CAWISVQTQYF. In nucleotides, the CDR3 is TGTGCCTGGATCTCGGTGCAGACCCAGTACTTC.

This clone was counted once. The rearrangement uses TRBV7-2 and TRBJ2-2, with D tentatively TRBD1 (5 bases). This CDR3 region has 16 residues. The germline CDR1 and CDR2 sequences are SGHTA and FQGNSA. Trimming stripped 5 bases from V and 2 bases from J, with 15 bases between. The CDR3 is CASSLEVTVNTGELFF. CDR3 nucleotides: TGTGCCAGCAGCCTCGAAGTGACAGTTAACACCGGGGAGCTGTTTTTT.

This chain joins TRBV3-1 (or the pseudogene TRBV3-2) and TRBJ2-7; 7 nucleotides line up with TRBD1. This CDR3 contains 14 residues. V lost 2 bases, J lost 6 bases, and 7 bases stayed unmatched. CDR1 and CDR2 from the germline V gene are LGHDT and YNNKEL (reference sequence). CDR3 sequence: CASSQYRQGGEQYF. CDR3 DNA sequence: TGTGCCAGCAGCCAATATCGACAGGGTGGCGAGCAGTACTTC.

The genes are TRBV5-6 and TRBJ1-5; 7 bases fit TRBD1. V gave up 3 bases and J gave up 3 bases; unmatched junction bases: 3. Germline CDR1 is SGHDT and CDR2 is YYEEEE. CDR3 size: 14 residues. CDR3 loop: CASSYGQANQPQHF. CDR3 bases: TGTGCCAGCAGCTACGGACAGGCCAATCAGCCCCAGCATTTT.

The gene calls are TRBV30 and TRBJ1-5; 9 positions agree with TRBD1. The CDR3 covers 15 residues. V lost 3 bases, J lost 5 bases, and 8 bases stayed unmatched. The V gene's germline CDR1 is GTSNPN and CDR2 SVGIG (reference sequence). CDR3 nucleotides: TGTGCCTGGAGCGATGGGACAGGGCGAGATCAGCCCCAGCATTTT. Its translation is CAWSDGTGRDQPQHF. The full variable domain, rest sourced from reference TRBV30 and TRBJ1-5, is SQTIHQWPATLVQPVGSPLSLECTVEGTSNPNLYWYRQAAGRGLQLLFYSVGIGQISSEVPQNLSASRPQDRQFILSSKKLLLSDSGFYLCAWSDGTGRDQPQHFGDGTRLSIL.

The CDR3 sequence: CASSLDGGGYEQYF. CDR3 sequence (DNA): TGCGCCAGCAGCTTGGATGGCGGGGGATACGAGCAGTACTTC. The rearrangement uses TRBV5-1 and TRBJ2-7, with 7 bases that match TRBD2. Trimming at V came to 0 bases and at J to 4 bases, leaving 4 bases not matched to a gene. The V gene's germline CDR1 is SGHRS and CDR2 YFSETQ. This CDR3 is built from 14 residues.

The chain uses TRBV5-1 and TRBJ1-4; TRBD1 matches 10 bases. Germline assignment: CDR1 SGHRS and CDR2 YFSETQ. This CDR3 is built from 16 residues. Unmatched junction bases numbered 4, after V lost 4 bases and J lost 1 base. The CDR3 nucleotides read TGCGCCAGCAGCCGGGACAGGGGTCAAACTAATGAAAAACTGTTTTTT. This encodes CASSRDRGQTNEKLFF.